The 22 T cell receptor beta chains presented below share a single source sample, sequenced in a study of OX40 agonist ivuxolimab in advanced cancers. Generated by immunoSEQ multiplex PCR, the TCRdb table keeps only in-frame clones and is missing some. The data contain around 90,000 clones, 87% of them singletons. The sample consisted of CD4+ or CD8+ T cells sorted from blood, taken in a trial of the OX40 agonist ivuxolimab. The source is an adult with an advanced solid tumor such as melanoma, head and neck, liver or kidney cancer.

V gene TRBV19 combines with J gene TRBJ1-1; D might be TRBD1 (5 bases). The CDR3 runs to 13 residues. The V and J ends lost 5 bases and 6 bases respectively, with 13 bases between them. CDR1 is LNHDA and CDR2 is SQIVND in the germline V gene (reference sequence). The CDR3 nucleotides are TGTGCCAGTAGTCCCCAGGGATACCCTGAAGCTTTCTTT. Translation: CASSPQGYPEAFF.

The V call is TRBV19, the J call TRBJ2-7; D may correspond to TRBD1 or TRBD2 (6 bases each). CDR3 size: 13 residues. CDR1 and CDR2 (germline): LNHDA, SQIVND (reference sequence). Trimming left V 5 bases short and J 3 bases short, with 11 bases between. As DNA, the CDR3 is TGTGCCAGTAGTTCCGAGGGGGGCTACGAGCAGTACTTC. This translates into CASSSEGGYEQYF.

This sequence joins TRBV5-6 and TRBJ1-1; 7 bases are a match to TRBD1. V trimming: 2 bases; J trimming: 0 bases; junction bases outside the gene matches: 1. CDR1 is SGHDT and CDR2 is YYEEEE in the germline V gene. This CDR3 has 14 residues. This chain's CDR3 is CASSFGTVNTEAFF. The CDR3 DNA is TGTGCCAGCAGCTTCGGGACAGTGAACACTGAAGCTTTCTTT.

The V call is TRBV29-1, the J call TRBJ2-7; a possible D gene is TRBD2 (6 bases). Germline CDR1 reads SQVTM; CDR2 reads ANQGSEA. The CDR3 runs to 11 residues. V was pared by 7 bases and J by 6 bases, with 13 bases between. The CDR3 DNA reads as TGCAGCGCTGCTACGGGGGTCGAGCAGTACTTC. Its translation is CSAATGVEQYF.

The chain has TRBV18 and TRBJ2-7; tentatively, D is TRBD1 or TRBD2 (5 bases each). The CDR3 consists of 13 residues. Trimming left V 6 bases short and J 5 bases short, with 14 bases between. Germline CDR1 is KGHSH and CDR2 is LQKENI. The CDR3 DNA reads TGTGCCAGCTCTTCCGGGACGGAAAACGAGCAGTACTTC. Its protein is CASSSGTENEQYF.

The chain carries TRBV5-1 and TRBJ1-2; D is undetermined. Germline V lookup: CDR1 SGHRS, CDR2 YFSETQ. The CDR3 totals 13 residues. Trimming shortened V by 3 bases and J by 1 base, and 7 bases separated the two germline ends. CDR3 DNA: TGCGCCAGCAGCTCAGAGGATAACTATGGCTACACCTTC. Translated, it gives CASSSEDNYGYTF.

J is TRBJ2-3 and V is TRBV6-6; D unclear. CDR1 and CDR2 from the germline V gene are MNHNY and SVGAGI (reference sequence). The CDR3 extends over 14 amino acids. The V end was cut by 5 bases, the J end by 3 bases, with 12 bases between. In DNA form, the CDR3 reads TGTGCCAGCAGTCCGATTCGTGGGACAGATACGCAGTATTTT. Translated: CASSPIRGTDTQYF.

DNA of the CDR3: TGTGCCAGCAGCCCCGGGAGCTACTCTGGGGCCAACGTCCTGACTTTC. This translates into CASSPGSYSGANVLTF. V gene TRBV9 combines with J gene TRBJ2-6; tentative D call: TRBD2 (6 bases). CDR1 is SGDLS, CDR2 YYNGEE, per germline. Trimming stripped 4 bases from V and 0 bases from J, with 11 bases between. CDR3 length equals 16 residues.

The chain combines TRBV10-2 with TRBJ1-2; D remains ambiguous. CDR1 is WSHSY and CDR2 is SAAADI in the germline V gene. The CDR3 covers 14 residues. V lost 4 bases, J lost 0 bases, and 9 bases lay in between. CDR3 in DNA: TGCGCCAGCAGTGGGAAAGGGTCTAACTATGGCTACACCTTC. Protein: CASSGKGSNYGYTF.

J is TRBJ1-2 and V is TRBV28; D is perhaps TRBD1 (5 bases). There are 15 residues in the CDR3. The V gene's germline CDR1 is MDHEN and CDR2 SYDVKM. The germline V and J ends were trimmed by 6 bases and 3 bases, with 17 bases remaining between them. The CDR3 coding sequence is TGTGCCAGCAGCCGAACCGGGACTCCTTACTATGGCTACACCTTC. It yields the protein CASSRTGTPYYGYTF.

This clone appeared once. The chain combines TRBV11-2 with TRBJ2-7; 8 bases map to TRBD1. The CDR3 has 14 residues. Trimming removed 3 bases from V and 6 bases from J; junction bases left unmatched: 7. From germline, CDR1 is SGHAT and CDR2 FQNNGV. CDR3 coding DNA: TGTGCCAGCAGCTTCGCCAGGGGGCGGGCCGAGCAGTACTTC. Translating gives CASSFARGRAEQYF.

The chain joins TRBV11-3 to TRBJ2-3, with a tentative D call TRBD2 (5 bases). The V end lost 0 bases, the J end lost 2 bases, and 9 bases lay between the germline ends. The CDR3 spans 15 residues. CDR1 and CDR2 (germline): SGHNT, YENEEA. The CDR3 DNA sequence: TGTGCCAGCAGCTTAGACGGCGGGCTCACAGATACGCAGTATTTT. This translates into CASSLDGGLTDTQYF.

The chain has TRBV6-1 and TRBJ2-3; TRBD2 matches at 10 bases. The CDR3 covers 17 residues. CDR1 is MNHNS and CDR2 is SASEGT in the germline V gene. Trimming took 1 base from V and 2 from J; bases not matched to a gene: 6. Here the CDR3 reads CASSEVLAGALTDTQYF. The CDR3 bases are TGTGCCAGCAGTGAAGTGCTAGCGGGGGCCCTCACAGATACGCAGTATTTT.

This chain joins TRBV18 and TRBJ2-5; TRBD1 matches 7 bases. The CDR3 totals 14 residues. The junction had 5 bases not matched to a gene; V was cut back by 2 bases and J by 5 bases. The V gene's germline CDR1 is KGHSH and CDR2 LQKENI. CDR3 sequence (DNA): TGTGCCAGCTCACCAAGACAGGGTCGGGAGACCCAGTACTTC. Translating it yields CASSPRQGRETQYF.

CDR3 nucleotide sequence: TGTGCCAGCAGCCCCATTAGGGGGCTTTCGTCCACTGGGGAGCTGTTTTTT. Residues: CASSPIRGLSSTGELFF. V is TRBV14 and J is TRBJ2-2; 7 nucleotides align to TRBD1. The CDR3 has 17 residues. Trimming took 4 bases from V and 8 from J; bases not matched to a gene: 16. Germline CDR1 reads SGHDN; CDR2 reads FVKESK. The whole variable domain, remainder taken from reference TRBV14 and TRBJ2-2, is EAGVTQFPSHSVIEKGQTVTLRCDPISGHDNLYWYRRVMGKEIKFLLHFVKESKQDESGMPNNRFLAERTGGTYSTLKVQPAELEDSGVYFCASSPIRGLSSTGELFFGEGSRLTVL.

This chain connects TRBV14 to TRBJ1-2; tentatively, D is TRBD1 (5 bases). CDR3 length: 13 residues. Trimming stripped 4 bases from V and 6 bases from J, with 12 bases between. CDR1 and CDR2 from the germline V gene are SGHDN and FVKESK. Written as DNA, the CDR3 is TGTGCCAGCAGCCGGTACAGGAGCGATGGCTACACCTTC. Translated: CASSRYRSDGYTF.

The V gene is TRBV29-1, the J gene TRBJ1-1; 8 nucleotides agree with TRBD1. V gave up 5 bases and J gave up 4 bases; unmatched junction bases: 3. The CDR3 spans 12 residues. The V gene's germline CDR1 is SQVTM and CDR2 ANQGSEA. CDR3 residues: CSVRQGSTEAFF. The CDR3 nucleotides read TGCAGCGTTCGACAGGGGAGCACTGAAGCTTTCTTT.

This chain uses TRBV5-1 with TRBJ1-1; D perhaps matches TRBD1 (6 bases). The CDR3 has 15 amino acids. V dropped 1 base and J dropped 5 bases, with 15 bases sitting between them. Germline V lookup: CDR1 SGHRS, CDR2 YFSETQ. In DNA, the CDR3 is TGCGCCAGCAGCTTGTTGGCAGGGGCGCGAACTGAAGCTTTCTTT. As protein: CASSLLAGARTEAFF.

V is TRBV18 and J is TRBJ2-3, with D hard to call. The CDR3 is 13 amino acids. V gave up 5 bases and J gave up 3 bases, with 9 bases separating them. In germline, CDR1 is KGHSH, CDR2 LQKENI. CDR3 sequence (DNA): TGTGCCAGCTCATCCGGGTGGACAGATACGCAGTATTTT. Amino acids: CASSSGWTDTQYF.

The sample holds one count of this clone. This rearrangement joins TRBV6-1 to TRBJ2-2; D perhaps matches TRBD2 (7 bases). The CDR3 sequence is 17 residues long. Germline CDR1 is MNHNS and CDR2 is SASEGT. V was cut by 4 bases and J by 5 bases, with 20 bases left in between. The CDR3 protein is CASSGIRGGAITGELFF. In DNA, the CDR3 is TGTGCCAGCAGTGGCATTAGGGGGGGAGCGATTACCGGGGAGCTGTTTTTT.

In this sample, this clone turned up once. The gene calls are TRBV7-2 and TRBJ2-5, with D perhaps matching TRBD2 (6 bases). The germline V gene encodes CDR1 SGHTA and CDR2 FQGNSA. The CDR3 consists of 14 residues. Trimming shortened V by 3 bases and J by 5 bases, and 13 bases separated the two germline ends. CDR3 region: CASSLNGGRETQYF. The CDR3 nucleotides are TGTGCCAGCAGCTTGAACGGGGGTCGGGAGACCCAGTACTTC.

Comments on this clone: The germline gene is not matched at one end of the junction; a read error may be the cause. V gene TRBV6-1 combines with J gene TRBJ2-1; 12 bases match TRBD2. CDR1 is MNHNS, CDR2 SASEGT, per germline. This CDR3 has 16 residues. The DNA for the CDR3 is TGTGCCAGCAATGAACTAGCGGGGGGCTCCTACAATGAGCAGTTCTTC. Protein product: CASNELAGGSYNEQFF.